The 27 T cell receptor beta chains reported below all come from one sample, sequenced in a study of T cell responses to AZD1222 COVID-19 vaccine. Data came from immunoSEQ multiplex PCR; TCRdb stores just in-frame clones and leaves some out. The sample contains some 140,000 clones, about nine tenths of which appear only once. The starting material was peripheral blood, obtained on day 0 of MenACWY control vaccination. These receptor sequences come from an adult in good health.

The chain couples TRBV7-9 to TRBJ1-1; weak D call: TRBD1 (6 bases). V was trimmed by 4 bases and J by 0 bases, leaving 15 bases between them. The CDR3 runs to 16 residues. Germline lookup yields CDR1 SEHNR and CDR2 FQNEAQ (reference sequence). The CDR3 bases are TGTGCCAGCAGCTCCGGTCAGGGGATCATGAACACTGAAGCTTTCTTT. Translated, it gives CASSSGQGIMNTEAFF. The whole variable domain, filled in from reference TRBV7-9 and TRBJ1-1, reads DTGVSQNPRHKITKRGQNVTFRCDPISEHNRLYWYRQTLGQGPEFLTYFQNEAQLEKSRLLSDRFSAERPKGSFSTLEIQRTEQGDSAMYLCASSSGQGIMNTEAFFGQGTRLTVV.

Note on this clone: Other DNA variants within this sample encode the same CDR3. The rearrangement links TRBV14 to TRBJ1-2; D not resolved. This CDR3 has 14 residues. V was trimmed by 0 bases and J by 2 bases, leaving 7 bases between them. Germline loops: CDR1 SGHDN, CDR2 FVKESK. The CDR3 DNA reads as TGTGCCAGCAGCCAAGACGGCAGGAACTATGGCTACACCTTC. Translation: CASSQDGRNYGYTF.

The rearrangement joins TRBV27 to TRBJ2-1, with 10 positions matching TRBD2. The CDR3 consists of 16 residues. CDR1 is MNHEY and CDR2 is SMNVEV in the germline V gene (reference sequence). V lost 5 bases to trimming and J lost 4 bases; unmatched junction nucleotides: 8. The CDR3 is CASSPPGAGGYNEQFF. In nucleotides, the CDR3 is TGTGCCAGCAGTCCCCCCGGAGCGGGAGGGTACAATGAGCAGTTCTTC.

This clone has only a few counts. V gene TRBV11-2 combines with J gene TRBJ1-5; weak D call: TRBD1 (5 bases). The V and J ends lost 5 bases and 6 bases respectively, with 11 bases between them. Germline V gene data show CDR1 as SGHAT and CDR2 as FQNNGV. The length of the CDR3 is 13 residues. The CDR3 here is CASSPGDRQPQHF. Written as DNA, the CDR3 is TGTGCCAGCAGCCCGGGGGATCGTCAGCCCCAGCATTTT. Full variable domain (remainder filled in from reference TRBV11-2 and TRBJ1-5): EAGVAQSPRYKIIEKRQSVAFWCNPISGHATLYWYQQILGQGPKLLIQFQNNGVVDDSQLPKDRFSAERLKGVDSTLKIQPAKLEDSAVYLCASSPGDRQPQHFGDGTRLSIL.

The chain recombines TRBV30 with TRBJ2-7; D remains ambiguous. This CDR3 has 11 amino acids. Trimming removed 8 bases at V and 5 bases at J, with 13 bases between. The germline V gene encodes CDR1 GTSNPN and CDR2 SVGIG (reference sequence). CDR3 sequence (DNA): TGTGCCGGGCACTTAGACCACGAGCAGTACTTC. Translating gives CAGHLDHEQYF. Combining the CDR3 with reference TRBV30 and TRBJ2-7 gives the whole variable domain SQTIHQWPATLVQPVGSPLSLECTVEGTSNPNLYWYRQAAGRGLQLLFYSVGIGQISSEVPQNLSASRPQDRQFILSSKKLLLSDSGFYLCAGHLDHEQYFGPGTRLTVT.

The J gene is TRBJ2-7, the V gene TRBV19; D may be TRBD1 or TRBD2 (5 bases each). CDR3 size: 15 residues. Trimming left V 2 bases short and J 0 bases short, with 11 bases between. CDR1 is LNHDA, CDR2 SQIVND, per germline (reference sequence). The CDR3 loop reads CASSIRGASSYEQYF. The CDR3 DNA reads TGTGCCAGTAGTATAAGAGGGGCAAGCTCCTACGAGCAGTACTTC.

CDR3 amino acids: CASSRSQNTEAFF. As DNA, the CDR3 is TGTGCCAGCAGTCGGAGCCAGAACACTGAAGCTTTCTTT. The chain couples TRBV6-5 to TRBJ1-1; D is undetermined. The V and J ends lost 5 bases and 1 base respectively, with 8 bases between them. The CDR3 extends over 13 amino acids. Germline V CDR1 and CDR2: MNHEY, SVGAGI.

The chain uses TRBV7-6 and TRBJ1-6; tentative D call: TRBD1 (6 bases). V gave up 3 bases and J gave up 8 bases, with 14 bases separating them. The CDR3 runs 15 residues. Germline CDR1 and CDR2: SGHVS and FNYEAQ. The CDR3 bases are TGTGCCAGCAGCTTGCAAAGGGGGGGCGATTCACCCCTCCACTTT. It encodes CASSLQRGGDSPLHF.

V is TRBV12-3 or TRBV12-4 and J is TRBJ1-1; D not resolved. This CDR3 has 13 residues. Trimming took 1 base from V and 4 from J, leaving 7 bases between them. Written as DNA, the CDR3 is TGTGCCAGCAGTTTAGAACCGGGCACTGAAGCTTTCTTT. Encoded protein: CASSLEPGTEAFF.

The chain is built from TRBV5-1 and TRBJ1-1, with unresolved D. This CDR3 has 13 amino acids. Looked up from germline, CDR1 is SGHRS and CDR2 is YFSETQ. V lost 4 bases and J 3 bases, leaving 10 bases between the germline ends. DNA for the CDR3: TGCGCCAGCAGCCCCGGACTGGACACTGAAGCTTTCTTT. This codes for CASSPGLDTEAFF.

The chain couples TRBV30 to TRBJ1-4; TRBD1 matches at 12 bases. This CDR3 is built from 13 residues. Germline V gives CDR1 GTSNPN, CDR2 SVGIG (reference sequence). J gave up 6 bases and V 5 bases, and 1 base lay outside the gene matches. The CDR3 region has the DNA TGTGCCTGGGGGACAGGGGGCTATGAAAAACTGTTTTTT. The encoded protein is CAWGTGGYEKLFF.

V gene TRBV11-2 combines with J gene TRBJ1-6, with 8 bases that match TRBD1. The germline V gene has CDR1 SGHAT and CDR2 FQNNGV. The J segment lost 8 bases and the V segment lost 5 bases, leaving 8 bases of the junction unmatched. The CDR3 length is 15 residues. The CDR3 coding sequence is TGTGCCAGCAGCCCACTCGGACAGGGCGATTCACCCCTCCACTTT. This translates into CASSPLGQGDSPLHF.

The chain links TRBV9 to TRBJ1-2; 11 positions match TRBD1. Germline V gene lookup returns CDR1 SGDLS and CDR2 YYNGEE. V lost 3 bases to trimming and J lost 4 bases; unmatched junction nucleotides: 5. The CDR3 is 15 amino acids. This chain's CDR3 is CASSAGQGAGYGYTF. In nucleotides, the CDR3 is TGTGCCAGCAGCGCCGGACAGGGGGCAGGCTATGGCTACACCTTC.

CDR3 region: CASREGLGGNEQFF. CDR3 in DNA: TGTGCCAGCAGGGAGGGACTAGGAGGGAATGAGCAGTTCTTC. This rearrangement joins TRBV5-4 to TRBJ2-1, with TRBD2 identical over 8 bases. Per germline, CDR1 SGHNT and CDR2 YYREEE (reference sequence). The CDR3 is made up of 14 amino acids. The V gene end was trimmed by 5 bases and the J gene end by 7 bases; junction bases not matched to a gene: 8.

The chain has TRBV11-3 and TRBJ1-2; no definite D call. This CDR3 has 14 amino acids. Trimming left V 5 bases short and J 5 bases short, with 15 bases between. Germline values: CDR1 SGHNT, CDR2 YENEEA. The CDR3 coding sequence is TGTGCCAGCAGCCCGGGCTTCGGAGGGTATGGCTACACCTTC. Translated: CASSPGFGGYGYTF.

The chain carries TRBV27 and TRBJ2-3; tentatively, D is TRBD1 (5 bases). V lost 2 bases, J lost 2 bases, and 8 bases lay in between. The germline V gene has CDR1 MNHEY and CDR2 SMNVEV (reference sequence). The CDR3 is 14 amino acids. CDR3: CASSLQGLTDTQYF. CDR3 nucleotide sequence: TGTGCCAGCAGTTTACAGGGCCTCACAGATACGCAGTATTTT.

The chain employs TRBV6-6 and TRBJ2-2, with 7 bases aligning to TRBD1. Per the germline V gene, CDR1 is MNHNY and CDR2 is SVGAGI (reference sequence). V shed 4 bases and J 4 bases; nucleotides not matched to a gene: 6. This CDR3 has 15 residues. CDR3 bases: TGTGCCAGCAGTTTGGGGACAGTTATCACCGGGGAGCTGTTTTTT. Translating it yields CASSLGTVITGELFF.

The V and J genes are TRBV19 and TRBJ1-2; the D gene is possibly TRBD1 (6 bases). Germline V gene lookup returns CDR1 LNHDA and CDR2 SQIVND (reference sequence). Trimming took 4 bases from V and 3 from J, leaving 6 bases between them. The CDR3 consists of 12 residues. The CDR3 DNA is TGTGCCAGTAGTAACAGGGACTATGGCTACACCTTC. It translates to CASSNRDYGYTF.

The chain recombines TRBV4-1 with TRBJ1-6; maybe TRBD1 (5 bases). The ends were cut back, 0 bases at V and 7 bases at J, with 13 bases in the middle. Germline V gives CDR1 MGHRA, CDR2 YSYEKL. This CDR3 has 16 amino acids. The CDR3 here is CASSQDVAGNNSPLHF. For the CDR3, the DNA is TGCGCCAGCAGCCAAGATGTAGCAGGGAACAATTCACCCCTCCACTTT.

The V call is TRBV4-1, the J call TRBJ2-2, with a weak D call TRBD2 (5 bases). Germline CDR1 and CDR2: MGHRA and YSYEKL. This CDR3 region has 17 residues. The ends were cut back, 5 bases at V and 6 bases at J, with 22 bases in the middle. Here the CDR3 reads CASSSRGGPEQPGELFF. DNA of the CDR3: TGCGCCAGCAGCTCCCGAGGAGGACCAGAACAGCCCGGGGAGCTGTTTTTT.

The V and J genes are TRBV3-1 (or the pseudogene TRBV3-2) and TRBJ2-7; tentatively, D is TRBD1 (6 bases). V dropped 7 bases and J dropped 3 bases, with 16 bases sitting between them. The CDR3 length is 14 residues. The germline CDR1 and CDR2 sequences are LGHDT and YNNKEL (reference sequence). CDR3 coding DNA: TGTGCCAGCATACCACCGGGACACCACTACGAGCAGTACGTC. Translating gives CASIPPGHHYEQYV.

V gene TRBV11-2 combines with J gene TRBJ2-7; D is perhaps TRBD2 (5 bases). The CDR3 has 13 residues. The germline gives CDR1 SGHAT, CDR2 FQNNGV. The ends were cut back, 8 bases at V and 3 bases at J, with 14 bases in the middle. This chain's CDR3 is CASSQGRLYEQYV. In nucleotides, the CDR3 is TGTGCCAGCTCCCAAGGGAGACTCTACGAGCAGTACGTC.

The CDR3 protein is CASSLPRTSGGTRETQYF. In DNA, the CDR3 is TGTGCCAGCAGCTTACCACGGACTAGCGGGGGGACTAGAGAGACCCAGTACTTC. The chain has TRBV11-2 and TRBJ2-5; TRBD2 matches 14 bases. The CDR3 totals 18 residues. Germline V gene lookup returns CDR1 SGHAT and CDR2 FQNNGV. The trim removed 2 bases at V and 4 bases at J, leaving 9 bases unmatched.

The sample holds one count of this clone. J is TRBJ1-2 and V is TRBV10-2; 9 bases are a match to TRBD1. CDR1 WSHSY and CDR2 SAAADI come from the germline V gene. Trimming took 4 bases from V and 7 from J; bases not matched to a gene: 4. CDR3 length: 13 amino acids. CDR3: CASSGDRVSGYTF. DNA for the CDR3: TGCGCCAGCAGTGGGGACAGGGTGTCTGGCTACACCTTC.

J is TRBJ2-7 and V is TRBV13; no definite D call. Per the germline V gene, CDR1 is PRHDT and CDR2 is FYEKMQ (reference sequence). V was shortened by 0 bases and J by 2 bases, with 8 bases between the two germline ends. This CDR3 has 14 amino acids. The CDR3 coding sequence is TGTGCCAGCAGCTTAGGACTTCTTCCCTACGAGCAGTACTTC. This gives the protein CASSLGLLPYEQYF.

CDR3 amino acids: CASSQDLTKENQPQHF. The CDR3 nucleotides are TGCGCCAGCAGCCAAGATCTGACTAAGGAGAATCAGCCCCAGCATTTT. The rearrangement joins TRBV4-1 to TRBJ1-5; D gene ambiguous. Trimming took 0 bases from V and 4 from J, leaving 13 bases between them. Germline loops: CDR1 MGHRA, CDR2 YSYEKL. This CDR3 has 16 amino acids.

The CDR3, as DNA: TGTGCCATCAGTGAGTTGACATGGAATGAAGCTTTCTTT. Translating gives CAISELTWNEAFF. The chain is built from TRBV10-3 and TRBJ1-1; D not resolved. V was shortened by 1 base and J by 7 bases, with 10 bases between the two germline ends. CDR1 and CDR2 from the germline V gene are ENHRY and SYGVKD. The CDR3 spans 13 residues.